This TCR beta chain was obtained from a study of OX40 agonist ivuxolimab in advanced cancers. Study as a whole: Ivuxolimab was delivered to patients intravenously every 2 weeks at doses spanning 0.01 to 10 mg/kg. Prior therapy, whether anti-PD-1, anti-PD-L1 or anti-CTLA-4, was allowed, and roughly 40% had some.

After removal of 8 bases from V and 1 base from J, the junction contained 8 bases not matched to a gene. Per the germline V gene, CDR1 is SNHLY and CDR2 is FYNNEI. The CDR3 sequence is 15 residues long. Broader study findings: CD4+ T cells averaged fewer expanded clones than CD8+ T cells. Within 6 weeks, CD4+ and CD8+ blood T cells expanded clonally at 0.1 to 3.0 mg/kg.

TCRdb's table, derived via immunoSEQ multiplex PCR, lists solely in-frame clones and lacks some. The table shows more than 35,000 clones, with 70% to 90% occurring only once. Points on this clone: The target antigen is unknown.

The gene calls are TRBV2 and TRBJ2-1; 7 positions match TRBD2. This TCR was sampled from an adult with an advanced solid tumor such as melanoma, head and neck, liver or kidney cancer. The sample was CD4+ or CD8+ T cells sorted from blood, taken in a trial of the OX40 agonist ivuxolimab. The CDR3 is CASFRGEGSYNEQFF. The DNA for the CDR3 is TGTGCCAGCTTCCGCGGGGAGGGTTCCTACAATGAGCAGTTCTTC.